This T cell receptor (beta chain) appears in the sequencing data of a study of cytomegalovirus exposure and HLA in healthy donors. Study-level results: In an earlier analysis, about 90% or about 30%: the productive usage of most TCR beta V segments.

Of note for this clone: Its antigen remains unidentified.

The PCR ran on 60 Vbeta and 13 Jbeta primers. Profiled with immunoSEQ multiplex PCR; TCRdb holds only in-frame clones, not every one. The table has about 150,000 clones, around 79% seen once. CDR1 and CDR2 from the germline V gene are SGDLS and YYNGEE. This CDR3 has 15 amino acids. Trimming left V 0 bases short and J 6 bases short, with 15 bases between. These donors counted as nominally healthy when sampled, but unrecorded immune exposures were likely. The TCR sequence derives from a man between 18 and 35 years old in good health and CMV-seronegative. This chain joins TRBV9 and TRBJ1-2, with unresolved D. The sequenced material came from PBMCs. Here the CDR3 reads CASSVESIFADGYTF. The DNA of the CDR3 is TGTGCCAGCAGCGTAGAGTCGATCTTTGCGGATGGCTACACCTTC.